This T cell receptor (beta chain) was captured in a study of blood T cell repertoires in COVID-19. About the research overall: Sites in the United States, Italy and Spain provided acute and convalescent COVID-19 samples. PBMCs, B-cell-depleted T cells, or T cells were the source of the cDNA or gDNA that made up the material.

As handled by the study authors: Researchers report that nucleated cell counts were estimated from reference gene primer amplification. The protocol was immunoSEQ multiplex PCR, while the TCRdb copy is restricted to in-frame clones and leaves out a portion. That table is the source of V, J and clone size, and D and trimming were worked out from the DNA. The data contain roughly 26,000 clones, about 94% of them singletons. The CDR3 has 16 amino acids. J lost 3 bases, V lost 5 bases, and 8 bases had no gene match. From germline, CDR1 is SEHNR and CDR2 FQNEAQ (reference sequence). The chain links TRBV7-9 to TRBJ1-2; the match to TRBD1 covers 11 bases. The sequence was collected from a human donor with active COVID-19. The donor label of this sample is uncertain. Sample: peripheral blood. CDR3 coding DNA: TGTGCCAGCAGCCAAGGACAGGGGGCGCCTGACTATGGCTACACCTTC. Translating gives CASSQGQGAPDYGYTF.